The source of this T cell receptor (beta chain) is a study of blood T cells in healthy people across ages. The second PCR ran about 6 to 11 cycles with a sample-barcoded 5' primer and J-beta primers. Each CDR3 protein is one row after TCRdb ran MiXCR on the 5' RACE reads. The repertoire holds 800,000 to 900,000 distinct CDR3 sequences, with under 80% as singletons. Germline V CDR1 and CDR2: MNHEY, SMNVEV (reference sequence). There are 15 residues in the CDR3. V was clipped by 5 bases and J by 10 bases, with 21 bases between them. This TCR was recovered from a man aged 25 to 45 in good health. Sequences were obtained from blood. J is TRBJ2-1 and V is TRBV27, with D possibly matching TRBD1 (5 bases). CDR3 sequence reads: CASSTLVGVSYEQFF. The CDR3 DNA reads as TGTGCCAGCAGTACGCTAGTAGGGGTATCCTACGAGCAGTTCTTC.